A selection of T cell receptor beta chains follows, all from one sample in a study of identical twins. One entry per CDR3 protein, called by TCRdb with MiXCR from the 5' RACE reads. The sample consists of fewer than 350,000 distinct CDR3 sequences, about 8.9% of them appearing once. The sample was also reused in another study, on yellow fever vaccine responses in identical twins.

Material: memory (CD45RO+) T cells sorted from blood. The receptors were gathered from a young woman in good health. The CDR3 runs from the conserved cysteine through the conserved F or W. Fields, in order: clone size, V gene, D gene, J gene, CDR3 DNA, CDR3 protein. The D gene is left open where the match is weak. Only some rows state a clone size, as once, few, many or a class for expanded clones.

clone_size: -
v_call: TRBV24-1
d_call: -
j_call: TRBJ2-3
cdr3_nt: TGTGCCACCAGTGATTTCTCGGATACGCAGTATTTT
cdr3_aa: CATSDFSDTQYF

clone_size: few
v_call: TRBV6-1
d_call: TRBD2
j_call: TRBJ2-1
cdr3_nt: TGTGCCAGCAGCCCCCCGAGGTCGAGCGGGACCTCAACCAATGAGCAGTTCTTC
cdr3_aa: CASSPPRSSGTSTNEQFF

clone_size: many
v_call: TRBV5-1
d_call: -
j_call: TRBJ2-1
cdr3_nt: TGCGCCAGCAGCTTCTCGGCGATCCCCAATGAGCAGTTCTTC
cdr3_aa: CASSFSAIPNEQFF

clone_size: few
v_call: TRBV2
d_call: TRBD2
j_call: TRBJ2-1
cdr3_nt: TGTGCCACGCGGAGTAGCGGGGTTCTAAGGGGTGAGCAGTTCTTC
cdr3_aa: CATRSSGVLRGEQFF

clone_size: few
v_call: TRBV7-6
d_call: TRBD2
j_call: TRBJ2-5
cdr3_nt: TGTGCCAGCAGCGTCCTAGCGGGGGGACAAGAGACCCAGTACTTC
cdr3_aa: CASSVLAGGQETQYF

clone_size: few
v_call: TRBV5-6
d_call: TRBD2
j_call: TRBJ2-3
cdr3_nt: TGTGCCAGCAGGCCCCGGGGGGGTGCGACAGATACGCAGTATTTT
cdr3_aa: CASRPRGGATDTQYF

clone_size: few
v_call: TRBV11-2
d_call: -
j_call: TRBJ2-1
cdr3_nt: TGTGCCAGCAGCTTAGTCCCCCTAGCTGCCCCTGGGTACAATGAGCAGTTCTTC
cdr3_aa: CASSLVPLAAPGYNEQFF

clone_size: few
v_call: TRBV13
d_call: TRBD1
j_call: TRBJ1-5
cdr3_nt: TGTGCCAGCAGCTTAGGGACAGGGCAGGTGAGTCAGCCCCAGCATTTT
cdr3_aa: CASSLGTGQVSQPQHF

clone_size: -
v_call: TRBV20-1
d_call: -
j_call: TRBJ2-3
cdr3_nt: TGCAGTGCTAGCCCATCCGGTCCGATTAGCACAGATACGCAGTATTTT
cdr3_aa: CSASPSGPISTDTQYF

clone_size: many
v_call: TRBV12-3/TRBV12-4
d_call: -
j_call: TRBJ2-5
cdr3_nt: TGTGCCAGCAGTTCCCAGACTGGGACCCAGTACTTC
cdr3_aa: CASSSQTGTQYF

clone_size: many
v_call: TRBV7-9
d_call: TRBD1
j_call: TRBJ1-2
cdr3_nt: TGTGCCAGCAGTTCACAGGGGGCGAGGCTGTATGGCTACACCTTC
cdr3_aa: CASSSQGARLYGYTF

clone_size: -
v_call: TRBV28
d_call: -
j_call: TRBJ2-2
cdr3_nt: TGTGCCAGCAGTTTTCCCGGGGCAGGGAGAACCGGGGAGCTGTTTTTT
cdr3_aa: CASSFPGAGRTGELFF

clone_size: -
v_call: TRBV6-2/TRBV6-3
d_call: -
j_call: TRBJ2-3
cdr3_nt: TGTGCCAGCAGCCCAACCTCATCTGGCACAGATACGCAGTATTTT
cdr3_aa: CASSPTSSGTDTQYF

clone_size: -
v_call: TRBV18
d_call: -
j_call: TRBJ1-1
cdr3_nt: TGTGCCAGCTCACCACGTAGGGGGGGTACTGAAGCTTTCTTT
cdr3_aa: CASSPRRGGTEAFF

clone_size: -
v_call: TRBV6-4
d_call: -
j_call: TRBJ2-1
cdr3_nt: TGTGCCAGCAGCTCCGGGACAAAGAATGAGCAGTTCTTC
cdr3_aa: CASSSGTKNEQFF

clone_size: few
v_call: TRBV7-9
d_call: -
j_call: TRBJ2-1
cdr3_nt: TGTGCCAGCAGCTTAGAGGCAGGTCTGGGACAGCAGTTCTTC
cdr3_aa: CASSLEAGLGQQFF

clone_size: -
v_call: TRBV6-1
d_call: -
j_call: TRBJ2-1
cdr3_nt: TGTGCCAGCAGACGACCGGGAGACTCCTACAATGAGCAGTTCTTC
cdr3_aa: CASRRPGDSYNEQFF

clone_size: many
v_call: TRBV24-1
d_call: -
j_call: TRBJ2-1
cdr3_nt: TGTGCCACCAGTGAACGGGGCCACGACGACAATGAGCAGTTCTTC
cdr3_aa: CATSERGHDDNEQFF

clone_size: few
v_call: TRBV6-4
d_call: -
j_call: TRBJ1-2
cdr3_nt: TGTGCCAGCAGTGGGGAGGGTCTGGATGGCTACACCTTC
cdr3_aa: CASSGEGLDGYTF

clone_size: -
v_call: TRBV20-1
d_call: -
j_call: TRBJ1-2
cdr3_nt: TGCAGTGCTAGCACGCCACAAAGGTTAGGGAGCGATGGCTACACCTTC
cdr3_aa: CSASTPQRLGSDGYTF

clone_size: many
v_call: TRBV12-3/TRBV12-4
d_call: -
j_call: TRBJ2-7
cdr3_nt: TGTGCCAGCAGTCCCGGGCCCCAATACTACGAGCAGTACTTC
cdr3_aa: CASSPGPQYYEQYF

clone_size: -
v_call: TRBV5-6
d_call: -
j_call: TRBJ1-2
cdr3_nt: TGTGCCAGCAGCTACAGACGGGACTATGGCTACACCTTC
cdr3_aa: CASSYRRDYGYTF

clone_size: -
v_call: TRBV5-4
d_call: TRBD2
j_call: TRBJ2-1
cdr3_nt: TGTGCCAGCAGCTTGTCTCCGGGACTAGCGGGGGGAGAGAGATCCTACAATGAGCAGTTCTTC
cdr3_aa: CASSLSPGLAGGERSYNEQFF

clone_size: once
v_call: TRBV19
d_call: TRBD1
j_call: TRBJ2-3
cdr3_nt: TGTGCCAGTAGGCCCGGGACAGGGTCAGATACGCAGTATTTT
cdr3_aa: CASRPGTGSDTQYF

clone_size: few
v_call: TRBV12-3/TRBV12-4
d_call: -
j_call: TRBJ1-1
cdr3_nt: TGTGCCAGCAGTTTCGCAGGGGTTAACATGAACACTGAAGCTTTCTTT
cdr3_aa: CASSFAGVNMNTEAFF

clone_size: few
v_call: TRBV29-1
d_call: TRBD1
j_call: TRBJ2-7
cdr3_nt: TGCAGCGTTGAGGATCGACAGGGGGCTGGCGAGCAGTACTTC
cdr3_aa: CSVEDRQGAGEQYF

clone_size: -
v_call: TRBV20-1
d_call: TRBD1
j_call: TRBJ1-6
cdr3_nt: TGCAGTGCTGCGACAGGGGGGTATAATTCACCCCTCCACTTT
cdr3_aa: CSAATGGYNSPLHF

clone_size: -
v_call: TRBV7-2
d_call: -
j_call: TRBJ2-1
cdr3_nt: TGTGCCAGCAGACTGCCCCCGGGCATCGAGTTCTTC
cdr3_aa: CASRLPPGIEFF

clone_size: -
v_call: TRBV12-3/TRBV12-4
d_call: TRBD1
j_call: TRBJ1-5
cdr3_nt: TGTGCCAGCAGTGCGATGGGACAGGGGTACGGTCAGCCCCAGCATTTT
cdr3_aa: CASSAMGQGYGQPQHF

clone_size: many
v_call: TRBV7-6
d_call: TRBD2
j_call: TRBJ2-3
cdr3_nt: TGTGCCAGCAGCACCTCTAGCGGGAGTGCAGATACGCAGTATTTT
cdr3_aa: CASSTSSGSADTQYF

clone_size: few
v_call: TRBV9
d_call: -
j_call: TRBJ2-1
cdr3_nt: TGTGCCAGCAGCGTCCGTGGGGAAAGCCATGAGCAGTTCTTC
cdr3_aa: CASSVRGESHEQFF

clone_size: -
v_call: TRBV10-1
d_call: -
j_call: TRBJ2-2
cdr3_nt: TGCGCCAGCAGCCAACGGGAAGTGGGGGAGCTGTTTTTT
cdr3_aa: CASSQREVGELFF

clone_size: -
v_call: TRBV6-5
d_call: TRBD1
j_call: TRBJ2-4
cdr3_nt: TGTGCCAGCAGTTACTCAGTGGACAGGGACAACATTCAGTACTTC
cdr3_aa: CASSYSVDRDNIQYF

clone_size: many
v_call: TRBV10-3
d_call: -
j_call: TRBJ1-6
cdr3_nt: TGTGCCATCAGTAAACAGGGCGTCGGATCACCCCTCCACTTT
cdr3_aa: CAISKQGVGSPLHF

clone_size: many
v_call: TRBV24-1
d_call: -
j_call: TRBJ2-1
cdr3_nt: TGTGCCACCAGCAGGTCGGCCGGGGTCGAGCAGTTCTTC
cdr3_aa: CATSRSAGVEQFF

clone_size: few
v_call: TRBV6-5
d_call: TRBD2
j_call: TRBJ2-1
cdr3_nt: TGTGCCAGCAGTTCGAAATCCGGGACTAGCCTCCACAATGAGCAGTTCTTC
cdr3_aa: CASSSKSGTSLHNEQFF

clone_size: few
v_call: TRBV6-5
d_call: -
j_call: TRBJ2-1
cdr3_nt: TGTGCCAGCAGTTACTCTGGGGGGGCGGGGTACAATGAGCAGTTCTTC
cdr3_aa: CASSYSGGAGYNEQFF

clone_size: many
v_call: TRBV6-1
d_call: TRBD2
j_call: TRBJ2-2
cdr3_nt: TGTGCCAGCAGTGTCCGCCGGGCGGGAGGGAACACCGGGGAGCTGTTTTTT
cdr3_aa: CASSVRRAGGNTGELFF

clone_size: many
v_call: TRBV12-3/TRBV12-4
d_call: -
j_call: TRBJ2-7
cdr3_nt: TGTGCCAGCAGTTTAGCCGGGGGCGAGCAGTACTTC
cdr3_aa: CASSLAGGEQYF

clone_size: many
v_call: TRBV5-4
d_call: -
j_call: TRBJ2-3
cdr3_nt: TGTGCCAGCAGCACAGACTTGTCCCTCACAGATACGCAGTATTTT
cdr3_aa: CASSTDLSLTDTQYF

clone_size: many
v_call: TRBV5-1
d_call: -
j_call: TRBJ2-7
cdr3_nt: TGCGCCAGCAGCTTGGATCCGACTAGTGGAAATTACGAGCAGTACTTC
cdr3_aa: CASSLDPTSGNYEQYF

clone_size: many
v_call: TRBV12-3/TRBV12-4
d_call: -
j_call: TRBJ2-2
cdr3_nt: TGTGCCAGCAGTAAAAGCGGTCTAGCGAGGGCCGGGGAGCTGTTTTTT
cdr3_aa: CASSKSGLARAGELFF

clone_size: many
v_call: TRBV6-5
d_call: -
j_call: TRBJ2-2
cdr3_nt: TGTGCCAGCAGTTATGGAGGGGAGGCCGGGGAGCTGTTTTTT
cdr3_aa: CASSYGGEAGELFF

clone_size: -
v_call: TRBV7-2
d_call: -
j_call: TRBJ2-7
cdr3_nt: TGTGCCAGCAGCCACAGTGGGCGGGTCGGCGAGCAGTACTTC
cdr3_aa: CASSHSGRVGEQYF

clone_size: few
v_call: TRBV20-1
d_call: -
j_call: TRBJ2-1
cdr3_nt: TGCAGTGCTAGCGGGACTTCGGATGAGCAGTTCTTC
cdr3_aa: CSASGTSDEQFF

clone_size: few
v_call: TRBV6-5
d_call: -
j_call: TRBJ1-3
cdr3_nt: TGTGCCAGCAGTTACTCGCGGCAGCTTAACTCTGGAAACACCATATATTTT
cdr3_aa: CASSYSRQLNSGNTIYF

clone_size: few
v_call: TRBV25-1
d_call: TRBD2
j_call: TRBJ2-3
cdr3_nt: TGTGCCAGCAGTGACGATCTCCCTAGCGGGAGGGCAGATACGCAGTATTTT
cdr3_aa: CASSDDLPSGRADTQYF

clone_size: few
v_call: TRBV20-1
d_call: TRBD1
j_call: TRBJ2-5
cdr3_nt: TGCAGTGCTAGACTACAGGCAGGGGGAGAGACCCAGTACTTC
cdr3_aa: CSARLQAGGETQYF

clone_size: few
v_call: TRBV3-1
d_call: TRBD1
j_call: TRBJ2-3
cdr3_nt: TGTGCCAGCAGCCATTGGGACAGGGCTAGCACAGATACGCAGTATTTT
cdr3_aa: CASSHWDRASTDTQYF

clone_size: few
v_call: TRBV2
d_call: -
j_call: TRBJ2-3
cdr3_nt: TGTGCCAGCCGCCAATACACAGATACGCAGTATTTT
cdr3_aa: CASRQYTDTQYF

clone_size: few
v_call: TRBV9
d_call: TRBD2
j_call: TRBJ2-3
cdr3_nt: TGTGCCAGCAGCGCCCAGCGGGGGGGTGGCCCAGATACGCAGTATTTT
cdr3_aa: CASSAQRGGGPDTQYF

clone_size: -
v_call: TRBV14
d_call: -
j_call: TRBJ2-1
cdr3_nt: TGTGCCAGCAGCCAAGGAGCAGGGTGGGGTGAGCAGTTCTTC
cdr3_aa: CASSQGAGWGEQFF

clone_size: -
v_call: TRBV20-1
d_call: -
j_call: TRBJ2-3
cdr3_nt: TGCAGTGCTACTCCGATATTGTCTAGCACAGATACGCAGTATTTT
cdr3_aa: CSATPILSSTDTQYF

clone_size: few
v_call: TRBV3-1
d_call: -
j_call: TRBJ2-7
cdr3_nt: TGTGCCAGCAGCACCGGGACACACTACGAGCAGTACTTC
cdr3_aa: CASSTGTHYEQYF

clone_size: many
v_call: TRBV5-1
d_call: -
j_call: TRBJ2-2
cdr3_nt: TGCGCCAGCGCTATGACAGGGAACACCGGGGAGCTGTTTTTT
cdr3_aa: CASAMTGNTGELFF

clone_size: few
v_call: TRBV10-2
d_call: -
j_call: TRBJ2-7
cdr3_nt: TGCGCCAGCCGACCCACCAGCTCCTACGAGCAGTACTTC
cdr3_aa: CASRPTSSYEQYF

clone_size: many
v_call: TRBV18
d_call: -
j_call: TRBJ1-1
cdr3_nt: TGTGCCAGCTCACCACCGGCCAGTGCGGGGACCACTGAAGCTTTCTTT
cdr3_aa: CASSPPASAGTTEAFF

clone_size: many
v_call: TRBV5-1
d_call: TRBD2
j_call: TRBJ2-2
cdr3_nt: TGCGCCAGCAGCTTCGGGGGGGACACCGGGGAGCTGTTTTTT
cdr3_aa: CASSFGGDTGELFF

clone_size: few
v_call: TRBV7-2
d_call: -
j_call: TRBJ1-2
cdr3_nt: TGTGCCAGCAGCTTAGTTTTGGGATCGAGGGGCTACACCTTC
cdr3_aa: CASSLVLGSRGYTF